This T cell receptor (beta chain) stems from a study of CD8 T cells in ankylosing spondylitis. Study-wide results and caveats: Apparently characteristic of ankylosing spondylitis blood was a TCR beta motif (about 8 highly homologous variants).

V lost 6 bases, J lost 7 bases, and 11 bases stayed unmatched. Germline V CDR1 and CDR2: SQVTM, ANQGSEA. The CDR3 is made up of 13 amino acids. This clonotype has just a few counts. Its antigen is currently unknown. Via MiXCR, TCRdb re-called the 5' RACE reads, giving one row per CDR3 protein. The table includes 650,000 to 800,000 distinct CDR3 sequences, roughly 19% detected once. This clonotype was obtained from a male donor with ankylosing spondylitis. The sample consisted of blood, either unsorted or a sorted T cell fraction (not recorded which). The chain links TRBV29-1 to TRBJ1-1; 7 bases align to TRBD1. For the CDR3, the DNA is TGCAGCGTGCAGGAACGGACAGGCCTTGAAGCTTTCTTT. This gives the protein CSVQERTGLEAFF.